This paragraph covers one T cell receptor beta chain sequence. The trim removed 8 bases at V and 4 bases at J, leaving 3 bases unmatched. Germline V lookup: CDR1 MNHEY, CDR2 SVGAGI. CDR3 length: 13 amino acids. Measured with immunoSEQ multiplex PCR; TCRdb has only the in-frame clones, and not every one. The sample lists tens of thousands of clones; roughly 84% were seen once. This sample is part of a study of blood T cell repertoires in COVID-19. Across the whole study: The United States, Italy and Spain supplied acute and convalescent COVID-19 samples. From T cells, B-cell-depleted T cells, or PBMCs came the material, which was cDNA or gDNA.

The TCR sequence derives from a human donor in a cohort sampled during active COVID-19. The chain recombines TRBV6-5 with TRBJ1-5; 9 bases agree with TRBD1. Sequences were obtained from peripheral blood. The CDR3 protein is CASDRGRNQPQHF. The CDR3 bases are TGTGCCAGCGACAGGGGGAGGAATCAGCCCCAGCATTTT.